These 15 T cell receptor beta chains originate from one sample sequenced in a study of regulatory T cells in long-lasting Graves disease. Specified time point: persistent/refractory GD, antithyroid drugs over 5 years with positive TRAb. PBMC-extracted RNA yielded the TCR library. According to the study, TCR beta libraries were built with iRepertoire HTBI primers and CDR3-region Arm-PCR. From the multiplex PCR reads, TCRdb called clonotypes with MiXCR, one entry per CDR3 protein. Of a few hundred thousand distinct CDR3 sequences in the sample, about a quarter were seen once. Sequences were derived from peripheral blood mononuclear cells (PBMCs), sampled when the disease was refractory, from a patient treated with antithyroid drugs. All receptors derive from a female donor with Graves disease.

V is TRBV5-1 and J is TRBJ1-1; D is perhaps TRBD1 (5 bases). V gave up 0 bases and J gave up 3 bases, with 15 bases separating them. Looked up from germline, CDR1 is SGHRS and CDR2 is YFSETQ. The CDR3 covers 16 residues. CDR3 residues: CASSLVAVGPDTEAFF. CDR3 nucleotides: TGCGCCAGCAGCTTGGTGGCGGTGGGGCCCGACACTGAAGCTTTCTTT.

The V call is TRBV27, the J call TRBJ1-1; no definite D call. Trimming shortened V by 1 base and J by 0 bases, and 9 bases separated the two germline ends. This CDR3 spans 15 amino acids. The V gene's germline CDR1 is MNHEY and CDR2 SMNVEV (reference sequence). DNA for the CDR3: TGTGCCAGCAGTTTATGGGCCGCGGTGAACACTGAAGCTTTCTTT. Amino acids: CASSLWAAVNTEAFF.

This clonotype occurred a few times. The rearrangement joins TRBV9 to TRBJ1-1, with a weak D call TRBD1 (6 bases). The CDR3 totals 16 residues. V was cut by 3 bases and J by 0 bases, with 15 bases left in between. Germline CDR1 SGDLS, CDR2 YYNGEE. CDR3 DNA: TGTGCCAGCAGCGAGGGGGGTGACCGTCTGAACACTGAAGCTTTCTTT. This encodes CASSEGGDRLNTEAFF.

The J gene is TRBJ2-7, the V gene TRBV15, with 8 positions matching TRBD2. The germline V gene has CDR1 LNHNV and CDR2 YYDKDF (reference sequence). The CDR3 length is 15 residues. The V and J ends lost 1 base and 1 base, in that order; junction bases with no gene match: 3. CDR3 amino acids: CATSRAGGGSYEQYF. In DNA form, the CDR3 reads TGTGCCACCAGCAGAGCGGGAGGGGGGTCCTACGAGCAGTACTTC.

This clonotype has at least ten counts. V gene TRBV28 combines with J gene TRBJ2-7; the D gene is possibly TRBD1 (6 bases). The CDR3 loop spans 15 amino acids. V was cut by 6 bases and J by 0 bases, with 15 bases left in between. The germline V gene has CDR1 MDHEN and CDR2 SYDVKM. CDR3 amino acids: CASSAPGARSYEQYF. The DNA of the CDR3 is TGTGCCAGCAGCGCACCAGGGGCCCGCTCCTACGAGCAGTACTTC.

Ten or more counts support this clonotype. The rearrangement links TRBV28 to TRBJ2-7; 9 positions match TRBD2. The V gene end was trimmed by 5 bases and the J gene end by 3 bases; junction bases not matched to a gene: 14. The length of the CDR3 is 17 residues. Looked up from germline, CDR1 is MDHEN and CDR2 is SYDVKM. CDR3 nucleotides: TGTGCCAGCAGTACACTAGCGGGCTTACAAGGCGGCTACGAGCAGTACTTC. It translates to CASSTLAGLQGGYEQYF.

This clonotype was counted between two and nine times. The chain employs TRBV29-1 and TRBJ2-5, with 8 bases matching TRBD1. V was clipped by 6 bases and J by 5 bases; unmatched bases: 11. In germline, CDR1 is SQVTM, CDR2 ANQGSEA. The CDR3 consists of 14 residues. CDR3 in amino acids: CSVGRGRGGETQYF. The DNA for the CDR3 is TGCAGCGTGGGCAGGGGGCGAGGTGGGGAGACCCAGTACTTC. The full variable domain, its missing parts supplied by reference TRBV29-1 and TRBJ2-5, is SAVISQKPSRDICQRGTSLTIQCQVDSQVTMMFWYRQQPGQSLTLIATANQGSEATYESGFVIDKFPISRPNLTFSTLTVSNMSPEDSSIYLCSVGRGRGGETQYFGPGTRLLVL.

The gene calls are TRBV4-1 and TRBJ1-1; D is unresolved. The CDR3 runs 14 residues. The V end was cut by 4 bases, the J end by 4 bases, with 13 bases between. Germline V lookup: CDR1 MGHRA, CDR2 YSYEKL. CDR3 sequence (DNA): TGCGCCAGCAGCCCCCTTCTCCGGGGCACTGAAGCTTTCTTT. Its translation: CASSPLLRGTEAFF.

The chain links TRBV29-1 to TRBJ2-7; TRBD1 is a possible D gene (7 bases). The CDR3 spans 14 residues. CDR1 is SQVTM, CDR2 ANQGSEA, per germline. Trimming pared 4 bases from V and 6 bases from J, leaving 19 bases between. CDR3 sequence reads: CSVVPRGATCEQYF. The CDR3, as DNA: TGCAGCGTTGTCCCCAGGGGGGCAACGTGCGAGCAGTACTTC.

The chain uses TRBV6-2 or TRBV6-3 and TRBJ1-1; no clear D. The germline V gene has CDR1 MNHEY and CDR2 SVGEGT. The CDR3 has 12 amino acids. Trimming pared 4 bases from V and 5 bases from J, leaving 8 bases between. The DNA of the CDR3 is TGTGCCAGCAGTTCCCGCCCGACTGAAGCTTTCTTT. Translating gives CASSSRPTEAFF.

This clonotype was counted between two and nine times. This chain connects TRBV7-6 to TRBJ2-7; TRBD1 aligns across 7 bases. The CDR3 covers 15 residues. Trimming at V came to 5 bases and at J to 0 bases, leaving 7 bases not matched to a gene. Looked up from germline, CDR1 is SGHVS and CDR2 is FNYEAQ. CDR3 loop: CASSRETGSSYEQYF. DNA for the CDR3: TGTGCCAGCAGCCGAGAGACAGGGAGCTCCTACGAGCAGTACTTC.

This clonotype was seen many times. V gene TRBV6-1 combines with J gene TRBJ1-5; D call uncertain. V dropped 6 bases and J dropped 1 base, with 4 bases sitting between them. Germline-derived CDR1 and CDR2 are MNHNS and SASEGT. The CDR3 is 12 residues long. CDR3 loop: CASRTSNQPQHF. CDR3 coding DNA: TGTGCCAGCAGAACGAGCAATCAGCCCCAGCATTTT.

This clonotype showed up just a few times. The CDR3, as DNA: TGTGCCAGCAGTTTCCCGGGTCCCAAAGGGGAGCAGTACTTC. Its translation: CASSFPGPKGEQYF. The chain couples TRBV6-5 to TRBJ2-7; no firm D call. From germline, CDR1 is MNHEY and CDR2 SVGAGI. The length of the CDR3 is 14 residues. V lost 4 bases to trimming and J lost 7 bases, with 17 bases between them.

V and J are TRBV7-9 and TRBJ1-2, with D uncertain. The V gene's germline CDR1 is SEHNR and CDR2 FQNEAQ (reference sequence). V was pared by 5 bases and J by 0 bases, with 16 bases between. There are 16 residues in the CDR3. The CDR3 protein is CASSRVLQAPNYGYTF. The DNA for the CDR3 is TGTGCCAGCAGCCGAGTGCTCCAGGCCCCTAACTATGGCTACACCTTC.

The chain recombines TRBV13 with TRBJ2-2; D may match TRBD1 or TRBD2 (5 bases each). V lost 6 bases and J 2 bases, leaving 16 bases between the germline ends. The V gene's germline CDR1 is PRHDT and CDR2 FYEKMQ (reference sequence). The CDR3 extends over 16 amino acids. The CDR3 reads CASRITGTTNTGELFF. CDR3 sequence (DNA): TGTGCCAGCAGAATTACCGGGACCACCAACACCGGGGAGCTGTTTTTT.